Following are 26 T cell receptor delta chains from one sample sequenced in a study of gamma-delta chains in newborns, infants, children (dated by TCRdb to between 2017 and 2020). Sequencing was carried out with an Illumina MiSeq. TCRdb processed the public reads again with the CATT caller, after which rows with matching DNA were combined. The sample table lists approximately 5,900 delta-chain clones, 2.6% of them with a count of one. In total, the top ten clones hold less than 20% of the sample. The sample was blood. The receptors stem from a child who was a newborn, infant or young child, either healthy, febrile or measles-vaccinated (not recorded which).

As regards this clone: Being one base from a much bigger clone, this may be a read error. As DNA, the CDR3 is TGTGCCTGTGACACCGTACTGGGGGCTAAGGGTAGCTCCTGGGACACCCGACAGATGTTTTTC. Its protein is CACDTVLGAKGSSWDTRQMFF. The J gene corresponds to TRDJ3; a V gene call is absent; the D call of TRDD3 is as the table states it, not checked on the DNA. CDR3 size: 21 residues.

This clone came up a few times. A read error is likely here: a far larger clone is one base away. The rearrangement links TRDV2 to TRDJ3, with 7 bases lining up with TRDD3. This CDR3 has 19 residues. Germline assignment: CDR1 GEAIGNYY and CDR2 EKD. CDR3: CACDTGGFSSSWDIRQMFF. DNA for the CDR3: TGTGCCTGTGACACCGGGGGATTCTCAAGCTCCTGGGACATCCGACAGATGTTTTTC.

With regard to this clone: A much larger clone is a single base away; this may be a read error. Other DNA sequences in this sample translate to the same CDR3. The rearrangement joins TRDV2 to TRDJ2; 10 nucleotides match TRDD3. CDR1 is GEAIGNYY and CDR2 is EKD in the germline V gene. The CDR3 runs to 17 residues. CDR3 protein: CACDPVTGGSLTAQLFF. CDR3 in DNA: TGCGCCTGTGACCCCGTTACTGGGGGATCTTTGACAGCACAACTCTTCTTT.

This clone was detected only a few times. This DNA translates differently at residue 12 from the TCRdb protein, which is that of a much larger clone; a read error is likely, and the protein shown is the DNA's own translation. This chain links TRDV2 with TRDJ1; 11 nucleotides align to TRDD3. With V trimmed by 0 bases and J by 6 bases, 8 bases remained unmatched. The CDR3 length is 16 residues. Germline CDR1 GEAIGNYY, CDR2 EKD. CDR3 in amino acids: CACDTVGGYASNKLIF. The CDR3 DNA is TGTGCCTGTGACACCGTTGGGGGATACGCTTCCAATAAACTCATCTTT.

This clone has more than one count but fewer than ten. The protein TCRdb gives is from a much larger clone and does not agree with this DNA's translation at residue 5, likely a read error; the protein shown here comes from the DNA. This CDR3 reads CACDAVMSSWDTRQMFF. DNA of the CDR3: TGTGCCTGTGACGCCGTAATGAGCTCCTGGGACACCCGACAGATGTTTTTC. The V and J genes are TRDV2 and TRDJ3; D is unclear. The V gene's germline CDR1 is GEAIGNYY and CDR2 EKD. V lost 3 bases and J 0 bases, leaving 11 bases between the germline ends. The CDR3 is 17 amino acids.

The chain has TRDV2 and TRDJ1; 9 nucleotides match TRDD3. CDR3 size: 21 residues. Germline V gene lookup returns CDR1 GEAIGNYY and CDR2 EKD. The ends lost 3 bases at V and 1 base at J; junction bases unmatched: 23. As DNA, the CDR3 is TGTGCCTGTGACCCACTACCGGGGGATACACGCGACCAAGAGGGCACCGATAAACTCATCTTT. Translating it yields CACDPLPGDTRDQEGTDKLIF.

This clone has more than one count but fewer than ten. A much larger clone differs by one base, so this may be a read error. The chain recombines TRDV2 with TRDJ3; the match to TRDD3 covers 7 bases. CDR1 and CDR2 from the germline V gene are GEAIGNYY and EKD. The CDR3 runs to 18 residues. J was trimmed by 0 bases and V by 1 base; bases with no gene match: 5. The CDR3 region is CACDTGGHLSWDTRQMFF. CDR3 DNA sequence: TGTGCCTGTGACACTGGGGGACACCTCTCCTGGGACACCCGACAGATGTTTTTC.

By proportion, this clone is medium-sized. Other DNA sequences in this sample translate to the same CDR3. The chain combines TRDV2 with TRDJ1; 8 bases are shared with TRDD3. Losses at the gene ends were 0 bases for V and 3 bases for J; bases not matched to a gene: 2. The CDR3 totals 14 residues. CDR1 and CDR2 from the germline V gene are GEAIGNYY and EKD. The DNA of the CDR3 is TGTGCCTGTGACACCGTACTGGGGGCCGATAAACTCATCTTT. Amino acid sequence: CACDTVLGADKLIF.

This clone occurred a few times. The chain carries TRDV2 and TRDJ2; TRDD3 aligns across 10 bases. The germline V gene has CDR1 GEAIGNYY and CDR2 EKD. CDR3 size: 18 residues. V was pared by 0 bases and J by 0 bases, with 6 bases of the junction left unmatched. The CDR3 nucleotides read TGTGCCTGTGACACCTTGGGGGATACAGGGGCTTTGACAGCACAACTCTTCTTT. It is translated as CACDTLGDTGALTAQLFF.

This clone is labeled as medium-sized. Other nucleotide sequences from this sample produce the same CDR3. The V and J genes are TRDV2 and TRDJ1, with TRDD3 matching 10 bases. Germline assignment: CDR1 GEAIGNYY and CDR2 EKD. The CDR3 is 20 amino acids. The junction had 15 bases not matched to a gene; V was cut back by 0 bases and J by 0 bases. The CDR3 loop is CACDTVSWGIRSSYTDKLIF. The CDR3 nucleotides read TGTGCCTGTGACACCGTCTCCTGGGGGATAAGGAGTTCGTACACCGATAAACTCATCTTT.

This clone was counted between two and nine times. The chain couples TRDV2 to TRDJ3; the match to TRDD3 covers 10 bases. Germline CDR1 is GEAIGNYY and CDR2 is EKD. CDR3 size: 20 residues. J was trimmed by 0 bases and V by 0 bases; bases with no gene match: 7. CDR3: CACDTASSGGYSWDTRQMFF. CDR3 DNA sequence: TGTGCCTGTGACACCGCCTCGTCTGGGGGATACTCCTGGGACACCCGACAGATGTTTTTC.

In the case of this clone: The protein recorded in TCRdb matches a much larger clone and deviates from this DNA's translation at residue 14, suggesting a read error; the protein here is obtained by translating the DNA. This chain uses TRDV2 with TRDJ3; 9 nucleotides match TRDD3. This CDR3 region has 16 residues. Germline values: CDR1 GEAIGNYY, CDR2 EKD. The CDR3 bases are TGTGCCTGTGACACTTCGTACTGGGGGACTACCCGACAGACGTTTTTC. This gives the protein CACDTSYWGTTRQTFF.

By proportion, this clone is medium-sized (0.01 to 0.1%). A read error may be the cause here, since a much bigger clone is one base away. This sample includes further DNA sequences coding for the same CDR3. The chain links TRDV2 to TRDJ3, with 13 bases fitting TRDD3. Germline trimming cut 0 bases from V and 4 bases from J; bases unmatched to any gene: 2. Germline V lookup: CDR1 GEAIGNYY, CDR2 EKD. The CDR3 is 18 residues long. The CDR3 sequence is CACDTVLGDTWDTRQMFF. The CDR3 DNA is TGTGCCTGTGACACCGTACTGGGGGATACGTGGGACACCCGACAGATGTTTTTC.

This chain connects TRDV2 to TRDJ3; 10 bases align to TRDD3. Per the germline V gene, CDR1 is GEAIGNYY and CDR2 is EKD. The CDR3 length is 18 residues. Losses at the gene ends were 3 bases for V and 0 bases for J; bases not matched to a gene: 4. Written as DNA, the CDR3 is TGTGCCTGTGACGTACTGGGGGATGCCTCCTGGGACACCCGACAGATGTTTTTC. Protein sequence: CACDVLGDASWDTRQMFF.

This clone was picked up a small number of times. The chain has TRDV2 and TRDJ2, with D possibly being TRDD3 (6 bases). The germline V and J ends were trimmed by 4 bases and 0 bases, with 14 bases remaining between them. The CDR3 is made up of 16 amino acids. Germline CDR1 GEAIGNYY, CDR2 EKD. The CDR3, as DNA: TGTGCCTGTGATCCCCTGGGGACCTCTTTGACAGCACAACTCTTCTTT. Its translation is CACDPLGTSLTAQLFF.

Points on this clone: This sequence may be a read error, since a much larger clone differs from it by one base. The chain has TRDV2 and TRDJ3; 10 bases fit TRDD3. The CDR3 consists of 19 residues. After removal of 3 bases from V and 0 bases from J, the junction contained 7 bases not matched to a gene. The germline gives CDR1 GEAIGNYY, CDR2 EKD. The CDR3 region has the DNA TGTGCCTGTGACGGTACTGGGGGATCCAGCTCCTGGGACACCCGACAGATGTTTTTC. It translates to CACDGTGGSSSWDTRQMFF.

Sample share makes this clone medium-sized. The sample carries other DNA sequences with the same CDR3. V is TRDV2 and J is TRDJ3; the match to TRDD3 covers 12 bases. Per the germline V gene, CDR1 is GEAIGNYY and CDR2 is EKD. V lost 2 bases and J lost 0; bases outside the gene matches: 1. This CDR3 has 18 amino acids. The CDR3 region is CACDRLGDTSWDTRQMFF. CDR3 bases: TGTGCCTGTGACAGACTGGGGGATACCTCCTGGGACACCCGACAGATGTTTTTC.

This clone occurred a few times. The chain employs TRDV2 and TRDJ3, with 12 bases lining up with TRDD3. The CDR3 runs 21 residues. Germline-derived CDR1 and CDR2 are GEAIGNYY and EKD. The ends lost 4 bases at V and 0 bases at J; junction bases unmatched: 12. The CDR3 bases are TGTGCCTGTGATCCCGTACTGGGGGATACACTCAGCTCCTGGGACACCCGACAGATGTTTTTC. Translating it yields CACDPVLGDTLSSWDTRQMFF.

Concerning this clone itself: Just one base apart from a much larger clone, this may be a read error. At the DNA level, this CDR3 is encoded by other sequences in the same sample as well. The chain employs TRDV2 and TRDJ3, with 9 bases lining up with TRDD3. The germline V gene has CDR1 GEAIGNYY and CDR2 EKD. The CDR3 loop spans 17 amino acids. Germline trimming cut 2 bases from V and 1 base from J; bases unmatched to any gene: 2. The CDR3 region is CACDSTGGSWDTRQMFF. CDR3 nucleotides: TGTGCCTGTGACAGCACTGGGGGATCCTGGGACACCCGACAGATGTTTTTC.

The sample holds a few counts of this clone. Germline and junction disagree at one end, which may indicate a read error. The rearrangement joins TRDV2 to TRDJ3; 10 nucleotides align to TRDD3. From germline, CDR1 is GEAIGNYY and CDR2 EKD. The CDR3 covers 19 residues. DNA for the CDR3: TGTGCCTTTGACACCGTACTGGGGGATGGCTCCTGGGACACCCGACAGATGTTTTTC. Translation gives CAFDTVLGDGSWDTRQMFF.

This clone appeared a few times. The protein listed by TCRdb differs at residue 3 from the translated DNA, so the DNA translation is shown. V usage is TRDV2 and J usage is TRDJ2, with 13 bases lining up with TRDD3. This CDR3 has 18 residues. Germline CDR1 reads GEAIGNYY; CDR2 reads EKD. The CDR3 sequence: CARDFLLGDTALTAQLFF. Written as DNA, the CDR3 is TGTGCCCGTGATTTTTTACTGGGGGATACGGCTTTGACAGCACAACTCTTCTTT.

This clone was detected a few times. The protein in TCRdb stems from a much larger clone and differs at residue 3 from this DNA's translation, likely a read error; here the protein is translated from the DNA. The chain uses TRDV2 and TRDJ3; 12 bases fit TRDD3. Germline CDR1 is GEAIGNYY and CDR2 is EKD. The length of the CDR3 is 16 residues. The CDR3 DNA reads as TGTGCCCGTGACGTACTGGGGGATACGGACACCCGACAGATGTTTTTC. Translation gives CARDVLGDTDTRQMFF.

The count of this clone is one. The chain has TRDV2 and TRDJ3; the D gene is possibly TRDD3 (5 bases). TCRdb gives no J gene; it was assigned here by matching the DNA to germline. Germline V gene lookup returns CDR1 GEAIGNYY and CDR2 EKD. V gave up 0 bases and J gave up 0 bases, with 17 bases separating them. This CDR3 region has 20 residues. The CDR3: CACDTVRGVTSSWDTRQMFF. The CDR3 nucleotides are TGTGCCTGTGACACCGTACGGGGGGTCACGAGCTCCTGGGACACCCGACAGATGTTTTTC.

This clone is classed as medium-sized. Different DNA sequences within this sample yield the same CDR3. The CDR3: CACDTVGGFSWDTRQMFF. For the CDR3, the DNA is TGTGCCTGTGACACCGTGGGAGGATTCTCCTGGGACACCCGACAGATGTTTTTC. This chain connects TRDV2 to TRDJ3; D gene ambiguous. There are 18 residues in the CDR3. V dropped 0 bases and J dropped 0 bases, with 11 bases sitting between them. The V gene's germline CDR1 is GEAIGNYY and CDR2 EKD.

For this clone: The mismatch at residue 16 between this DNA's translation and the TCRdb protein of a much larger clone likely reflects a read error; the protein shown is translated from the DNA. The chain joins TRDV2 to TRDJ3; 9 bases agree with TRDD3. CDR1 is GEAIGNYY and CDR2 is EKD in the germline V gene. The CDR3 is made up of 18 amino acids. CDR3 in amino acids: CACDTGGYKSWDTRQIFF. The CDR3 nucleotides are TGTGCCTGTGACACCGGGGGATACAAATCCTGGGACACCCGACAGATTTTTTTC.

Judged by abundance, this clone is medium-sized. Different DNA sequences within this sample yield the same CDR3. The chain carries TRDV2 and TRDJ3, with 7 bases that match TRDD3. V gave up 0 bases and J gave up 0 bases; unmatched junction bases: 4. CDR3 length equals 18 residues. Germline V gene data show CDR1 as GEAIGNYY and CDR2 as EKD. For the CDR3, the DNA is TGTGCCTGTGACACCGCCGGGGGATTCTCCTGGGACACCCGACAGATGTTTTTC. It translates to CACDTAGGFSWDTRQMFF.